This T cell receptor beta chain was captured by sequencing in a study of regulatory T cells in long-lasting Graves disease (dated by TCRdb to the early 2020s). A note on the overall study: Persistent Graves' disease was defined as persistently positive TSH receptor autoantibodies together with antithyroid drug treatment for over 5 years. Persistent Graves' disease patients were compared with newly diagnosed Graves' disease patients by peripheral blood TCR sequencing and RNA sequencing. The study was registered as a clinical trial and conducted in China. A total of about 35 samples underwent TCR sequencing, from roughly 13 patients with persistent Graves' disease and about 20 patients with newly diagnosed Graves' disease. Antithyroid drugs had been taken for approximately 10 years on average by persistent Graves' disease patients in the clinical cohort. Here is what the overall study found, with its caveats: Compared with newly diagnosed patients, patients with persistent Graves' disease had lower TCR Shannon entropy and fewer highly expanded clones, which suggests clonal expansion. As a limitation, the authors acknowledged that the small sample size may reduce accuracy. Persistent patients shared more public clonotypes among themselves (approximately 2,500) than newly diagnosed patients did (approximately 970). Only peripheral blood was studied, because thyroid tissue, the primary lesion, was inaccessible. Sequencing and analysis were restricted to the TCR beta chain.

The library was generated by multiplex PCR. The reads were generated on an Illumina HiSeq 4000. CDR3 regions were amplified by Arm-PCR with iRepertoire HTBI primers to construct TCR beta libraries. PCR products were gel purified before sequencing. As for the authors' bioinformatics: Gene usage analysis of CDR3 amino acid clonotypes relied on the 60 to 65 TRBV and 13 to 15 TRBJ segments identified across samples. COPE and FqMerger were used to merge filtered high-quality paired reads into contigs. BLAST was used to align contigs to the IMGT TRBV, TRBD and TRBJ reference genes, and CDR3 was defined following IMGT. Any clonotype with a frequency above 0.1% was classified as a highly expanded clone. Repertoire diversity was measured by Shannon entropy, and V-J evenness by the Gini coefficient. Public clonotypes were defined as clonotypes shared by more than one individual. TCRdb passed the public sequencing reads through fastp at Q25 and MiXCR, retaining productive beta sequences. One record per CDR3 amino acid sequence lists the most common genes and DNA. The V and J calls follow TCRdb's processing rather than the paper's. This sample has approximately 290,000 distinct CDR3 sequences in its table, and 20% to 25% of those were observed once. 56% of the sample is taken by the ten largest.

In the paper's terms, the time point label means: persistent/refractory GD, antithyroid drugs over 5 years with positive TRAb. RNA was extracted from PBMCs in TRIzol for both TCR sequencing and RNA sequencing. The diagnosis of Graves' disease followed American Thyroid Association guidelines. Recruitment of patients was carried out at an endocrinology department in Xi'an, China. Each patient gave approximately 10 milliliters of peripheral blood, collected in an EDTA anticoagulant tube. PBMCs were isolated by Ficoll Paque Plus density gradient separation without further T cell sorting. RNA quality was checked with an Agilent 2100 Bioanalyzer and agarose gel, and concentration with a NanoDrop 2000. Regarding this clonotype: The antigen it recognizes is unknown. Base quality data are lacking; no much larger clone is found one base away.

This TCR derives from a female donor with Graves disease. The material was peripheral blood mononuclear cells (PBMCs), obtained when the disease was refractory, from a patient treated with antithyroid drugs.

The CDR3 corresponds to CASSLRRESGGGTDTQYF. The DNA sequence is TGTGCCAGCAGCTTGCGGCGGGAGAGCGGTGGGGGCACAGATACGCAGTATTTT. This sequence uses TRBV11-1 and TRBJ2-3, with 7 bases matching TRBD2. The germline V gene (reference sequence) gives CDR1 as SGHAT and CDR2 as FQDESV. Clipping removes 3 bases from V and 1 base from J, with 13 as the unmatched junction base count. From cysteine to phenylalanine, the CDR3 is 18 amino acids long. The sequence is cut down to CDR3 DNA, 54 bases in frame from base 1.